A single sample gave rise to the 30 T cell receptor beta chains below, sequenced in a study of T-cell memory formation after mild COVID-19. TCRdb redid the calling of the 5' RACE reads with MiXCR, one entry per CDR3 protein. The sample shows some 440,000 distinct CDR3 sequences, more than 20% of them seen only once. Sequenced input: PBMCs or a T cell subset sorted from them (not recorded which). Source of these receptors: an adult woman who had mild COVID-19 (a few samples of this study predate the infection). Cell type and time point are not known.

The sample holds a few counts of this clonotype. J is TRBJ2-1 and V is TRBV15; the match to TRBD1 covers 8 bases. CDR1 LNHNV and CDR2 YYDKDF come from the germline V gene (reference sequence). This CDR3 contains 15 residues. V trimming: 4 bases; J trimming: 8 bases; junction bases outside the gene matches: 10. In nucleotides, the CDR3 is TGTGCCACCAGCACCCCAGGGGGCGCTGACCATGAGCAGTTCTTC. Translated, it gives CATSTPGGADHEQFF.

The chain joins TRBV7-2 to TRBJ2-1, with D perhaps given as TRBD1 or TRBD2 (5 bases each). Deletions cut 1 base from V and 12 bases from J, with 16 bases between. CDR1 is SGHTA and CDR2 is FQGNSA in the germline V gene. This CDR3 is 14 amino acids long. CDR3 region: CASSLGLPGQVQFF. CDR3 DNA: TGTGCCAGCAGCTTAGGCCTCCCGGGGCAAGTGCAGTTCTTC.

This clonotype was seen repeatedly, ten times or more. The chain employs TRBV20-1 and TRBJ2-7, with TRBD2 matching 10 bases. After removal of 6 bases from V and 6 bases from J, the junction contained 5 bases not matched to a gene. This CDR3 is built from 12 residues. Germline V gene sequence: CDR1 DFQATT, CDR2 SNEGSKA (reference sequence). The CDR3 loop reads CSAPGLAREQYF. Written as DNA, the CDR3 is TGCAGTGCCCCGGGACTAGCGCGCGAGCAGTACTTC.

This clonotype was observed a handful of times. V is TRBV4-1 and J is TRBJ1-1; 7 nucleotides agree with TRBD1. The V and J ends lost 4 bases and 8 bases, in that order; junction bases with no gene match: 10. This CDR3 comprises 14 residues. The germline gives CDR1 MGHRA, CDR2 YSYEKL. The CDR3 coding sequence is TGCGCCAGCAGCCGCTTGACAGGGAACCCAGAAGCTTTCTTT. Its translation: CASSRLTGNPEAFF.

The CDR3 reads CASTDGSSGANVLTF. The CDR3 DNA is TGTGCCAGCACCGACGGTTCGTCTGGGGCCAACGTCCTGACTTTC. The rearrangement joins TRBV7-9 to TRBJ2-6, with D uncertain. CDR1 is SEHNR, CDR2 FQNEAQ, per germline (reference sequence). V was clipped by 7 bases and J by 1 base, with 11 bases between them. The CDR3 runs to 15 residues.

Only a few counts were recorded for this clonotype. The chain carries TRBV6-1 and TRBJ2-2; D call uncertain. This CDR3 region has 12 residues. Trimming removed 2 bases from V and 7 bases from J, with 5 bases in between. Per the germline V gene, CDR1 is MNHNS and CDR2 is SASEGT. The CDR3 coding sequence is TGTGCCAGCAGTGAAACTGTCGGGGAGCTGTTTTTT. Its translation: CASSETVGELFF.

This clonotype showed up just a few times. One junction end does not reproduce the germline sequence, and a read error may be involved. The CDR3 coding sequence is TGCAGTGCTCGAGATCCAGAGCGCAAGCTGTTTTTT. Protein: CSARDPERKLFF. The chain uses TRBV20-1 and TRBJ1-4; no firm D call. The length of the CDR3 is 12 residues. Germline CDR1 DFQATT, CDR2 SNEGSKA (reference sequence).

The CDR3 loop reads CASSSPPGGAHTDTQYF. The CDR3 DNA is TGTGCCAGCAGCTCGCCTCCTGGGGGGGCCCACACAGATACGCAGTATTTT. V usage is TRBV5-4 and J usage is TRBJ2-3, with a weak D call TRBD2 (7 bases). This CDR3 comprises 17 residues. Trimming took 3 bases from V and 2 from J, leaving 19 bases between them. Germline assignment: CDR1 SGHNT and CDR2 YYREEE (reference sequence).

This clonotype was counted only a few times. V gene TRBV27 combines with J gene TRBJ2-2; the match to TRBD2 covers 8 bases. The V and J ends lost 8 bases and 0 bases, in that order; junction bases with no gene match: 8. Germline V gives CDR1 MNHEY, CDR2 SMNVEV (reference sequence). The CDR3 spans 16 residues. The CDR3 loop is CASLLAGGPNTGELFF. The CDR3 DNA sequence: TGTGCCAGCCTGCTTGCGGGAGGACCGAACACCGGGGAGCTGTTTTTT.

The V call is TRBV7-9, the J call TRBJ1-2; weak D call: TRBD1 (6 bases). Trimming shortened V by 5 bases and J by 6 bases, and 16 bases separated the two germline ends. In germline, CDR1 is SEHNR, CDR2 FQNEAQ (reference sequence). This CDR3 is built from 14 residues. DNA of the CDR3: TGTGCCAGCAGCCCGGGGGGGACACCGCATGGCTACACCTTC. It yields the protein CASSPGGTPHGYTF.

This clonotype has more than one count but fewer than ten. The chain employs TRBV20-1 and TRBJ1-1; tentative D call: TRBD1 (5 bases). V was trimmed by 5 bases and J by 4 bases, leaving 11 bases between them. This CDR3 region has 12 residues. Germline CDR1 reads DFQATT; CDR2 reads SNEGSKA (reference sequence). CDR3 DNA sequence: TGCAGTGCTGGCCCAAGGGGCACTGAAGCTTTCTTT. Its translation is CSAGPRGTEAFF.

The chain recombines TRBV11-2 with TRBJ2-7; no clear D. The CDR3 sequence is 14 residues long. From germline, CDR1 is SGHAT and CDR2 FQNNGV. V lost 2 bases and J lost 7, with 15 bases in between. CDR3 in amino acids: CASSLKPRSGEQYF. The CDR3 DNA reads TGTGCCAGCAGCTTAAAGCCTAGAAGTGGGGAGCAGTACTTC. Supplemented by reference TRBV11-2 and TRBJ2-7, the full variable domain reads EAGVAQSPRYKIIEKRQSVAFWCNPISGHATLYWYQQILGQGPKLLIQFQNNGVVDDSQLPKDRFSAERLKGVDSTLKIQPAKLEDSAVYLCASSLKPRSGEQYFGPGTRLTVT.

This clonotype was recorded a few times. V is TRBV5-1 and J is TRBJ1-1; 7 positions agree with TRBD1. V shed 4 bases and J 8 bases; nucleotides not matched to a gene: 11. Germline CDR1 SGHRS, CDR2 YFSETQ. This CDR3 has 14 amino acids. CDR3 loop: CASSGAGQLDEAFF. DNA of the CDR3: TGCGCCAGCAGCGGAGCGGGACAGCTTGACGAAGCTTTCTTT.

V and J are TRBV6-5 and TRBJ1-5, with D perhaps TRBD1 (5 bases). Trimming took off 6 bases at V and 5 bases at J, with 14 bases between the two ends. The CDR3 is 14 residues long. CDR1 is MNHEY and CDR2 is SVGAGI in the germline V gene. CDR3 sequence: CASRSGRDYQPQHF. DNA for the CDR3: TGTGCCAGCAGATCCGGACGGGACTATCAGCCCCAGCATTTT.

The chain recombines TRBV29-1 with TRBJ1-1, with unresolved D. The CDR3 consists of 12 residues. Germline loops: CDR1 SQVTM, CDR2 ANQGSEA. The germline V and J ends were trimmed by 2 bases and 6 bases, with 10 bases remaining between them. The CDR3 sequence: CSVESDWAEAFF. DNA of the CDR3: TGCAGCGTTGAATCTGATTGGGCTGAAGCTTTCTTT.

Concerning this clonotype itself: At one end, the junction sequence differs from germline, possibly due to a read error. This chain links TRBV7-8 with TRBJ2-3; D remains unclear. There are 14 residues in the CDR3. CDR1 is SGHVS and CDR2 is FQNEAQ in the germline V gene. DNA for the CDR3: TGTGACAGCAGCTTCTGGAGATGGACAGATACGCAGTATTTT. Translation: CDSSFWRWTDTQYF. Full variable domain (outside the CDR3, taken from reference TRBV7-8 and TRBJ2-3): GAGVSQSPRYKVAKRGQDVALRCDPISGHVSLFWYQQALGQGPEFLTYFQNEAQLDKSGLPSDRFFAERPEGSVSTLKIQRTQQEDSAVYLCDSSFWRWTDTQYFGPGTRLTVL.

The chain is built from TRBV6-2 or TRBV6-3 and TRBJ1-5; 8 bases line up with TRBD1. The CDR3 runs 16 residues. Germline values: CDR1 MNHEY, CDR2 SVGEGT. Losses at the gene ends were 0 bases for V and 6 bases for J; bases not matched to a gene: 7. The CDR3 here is CASSYSGLGQGQPQHF. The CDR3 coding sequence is TGTGCCAGCAGTTACTCCGGTTTAGGACAGGGTCAGCCCCAGCATTTT.

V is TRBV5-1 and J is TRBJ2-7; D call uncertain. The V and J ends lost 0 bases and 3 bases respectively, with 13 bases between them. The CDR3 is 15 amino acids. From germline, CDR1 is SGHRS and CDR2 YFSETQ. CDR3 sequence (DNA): TGCGCCAGCAGCTTGGAACCTAGGAAGGGCTACGAGCAGTACTTC. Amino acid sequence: CASSLEPRKGYEQYF.

As DNA, the CDR3 is TGCAGTGCTACATTCTCGACAGGAAGGACTGAAGCTTTCTTT. Protein product: CSATFSTGRTEAFF. The chain has TRBV20-1 and TRBJ1-1, with D possibly matching TRBD1 (6 bases). Deletions cut 4 bases from V and 5 bases from J, with 17 bases between. The germline gives CDR1 DFQATT, CDR2 SNEGSKA (reference sequence). The CDR3 is made up of 14 amino acids.

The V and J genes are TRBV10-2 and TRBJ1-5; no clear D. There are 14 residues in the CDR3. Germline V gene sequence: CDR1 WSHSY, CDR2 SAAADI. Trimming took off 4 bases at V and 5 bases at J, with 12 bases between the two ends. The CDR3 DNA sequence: TGCGCCAGCAGTGCTCGGGCAGTTGATCAGCCCCAGCATTTT. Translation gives CASSARAVDQPQHF.

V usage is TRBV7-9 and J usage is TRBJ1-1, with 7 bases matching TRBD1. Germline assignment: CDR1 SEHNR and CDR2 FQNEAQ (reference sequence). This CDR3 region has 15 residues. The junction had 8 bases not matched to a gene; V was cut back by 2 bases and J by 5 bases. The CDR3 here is CASSLRQGGSTEAFF. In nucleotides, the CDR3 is TGTGCCAGCAGCTTAAGACAGGGTGGATCGACTGAAGCTTTCTTT.

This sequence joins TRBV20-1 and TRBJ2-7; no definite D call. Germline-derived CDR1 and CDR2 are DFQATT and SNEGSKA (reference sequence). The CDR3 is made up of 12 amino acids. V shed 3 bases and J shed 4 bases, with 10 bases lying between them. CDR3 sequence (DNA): TGCAGTGCTAGCAACGAACCATACGAGCAGTACTTC. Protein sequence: CSASNEPYEQYF.

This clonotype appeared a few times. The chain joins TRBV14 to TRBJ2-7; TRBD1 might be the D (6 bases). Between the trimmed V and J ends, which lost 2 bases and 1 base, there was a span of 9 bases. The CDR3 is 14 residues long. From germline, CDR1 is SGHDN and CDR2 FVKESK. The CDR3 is CASSQRTVSYEQYF. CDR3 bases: TGTGCCAGCAGCCAAAGGACAGTTTCCTACGAGCAGTACTTC.

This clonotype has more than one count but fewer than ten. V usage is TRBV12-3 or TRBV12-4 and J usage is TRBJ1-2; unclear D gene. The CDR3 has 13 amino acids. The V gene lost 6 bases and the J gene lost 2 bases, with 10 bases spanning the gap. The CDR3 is CASSHDENYGYTF. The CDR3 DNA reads TGTGCCAGCAGCCATGACGAAAACTATGGCTACACCTTC.

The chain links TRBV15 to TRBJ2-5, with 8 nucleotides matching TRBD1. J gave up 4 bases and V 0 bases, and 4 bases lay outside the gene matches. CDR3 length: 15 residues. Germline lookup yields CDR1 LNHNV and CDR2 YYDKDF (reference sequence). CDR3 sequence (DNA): TGTGCCACCAGCAGAGATCCGACAGGGGCAGAGACCCAGTACTTC. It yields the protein CATSRDPTGAETQYF.

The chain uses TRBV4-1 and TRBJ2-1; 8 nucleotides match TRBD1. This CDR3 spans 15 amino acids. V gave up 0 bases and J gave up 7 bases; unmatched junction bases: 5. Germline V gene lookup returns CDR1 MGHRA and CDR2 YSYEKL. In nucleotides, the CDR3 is TGCGCCAGCAGCCAAGATGGACAGGGAAGTAATGAGCAGTTCTTC. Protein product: CASSQDGQGSNEQFF.

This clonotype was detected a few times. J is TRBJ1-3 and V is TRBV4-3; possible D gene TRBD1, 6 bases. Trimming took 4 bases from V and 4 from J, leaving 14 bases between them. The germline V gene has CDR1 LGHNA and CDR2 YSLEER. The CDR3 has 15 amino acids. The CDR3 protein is CASSLGTGTGNTIYF. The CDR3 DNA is TGCGCCAGCAGCCTCGGAACAGGGACGGGAAACACCATATATTTT.

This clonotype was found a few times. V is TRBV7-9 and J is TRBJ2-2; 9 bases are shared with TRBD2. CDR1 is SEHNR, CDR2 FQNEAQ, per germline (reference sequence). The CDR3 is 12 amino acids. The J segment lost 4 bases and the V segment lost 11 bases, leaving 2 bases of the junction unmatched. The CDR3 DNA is TGTGCCCAGCGGGAGGTCACCGGGGAGCTGTTTTTT. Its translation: CAQREVTGELFF.

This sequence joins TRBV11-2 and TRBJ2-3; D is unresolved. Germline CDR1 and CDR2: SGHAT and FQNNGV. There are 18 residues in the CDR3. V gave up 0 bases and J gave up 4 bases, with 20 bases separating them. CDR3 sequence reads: CASSLDRWAKRPSDTQYF. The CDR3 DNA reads TGTGCCAGCAGCTTAGATCGTTGGGCAAAGAGGCCCTCAGATACGCAGTATTTT.

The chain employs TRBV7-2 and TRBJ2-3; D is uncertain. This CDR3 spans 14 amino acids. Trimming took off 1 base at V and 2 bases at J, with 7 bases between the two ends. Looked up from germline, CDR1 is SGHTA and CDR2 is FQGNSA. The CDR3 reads CASSLGKITDTQYF. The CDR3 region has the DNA TGTGCCAGCAGCTTAGGAAAGATCACAGATACGCAGTATTTT.